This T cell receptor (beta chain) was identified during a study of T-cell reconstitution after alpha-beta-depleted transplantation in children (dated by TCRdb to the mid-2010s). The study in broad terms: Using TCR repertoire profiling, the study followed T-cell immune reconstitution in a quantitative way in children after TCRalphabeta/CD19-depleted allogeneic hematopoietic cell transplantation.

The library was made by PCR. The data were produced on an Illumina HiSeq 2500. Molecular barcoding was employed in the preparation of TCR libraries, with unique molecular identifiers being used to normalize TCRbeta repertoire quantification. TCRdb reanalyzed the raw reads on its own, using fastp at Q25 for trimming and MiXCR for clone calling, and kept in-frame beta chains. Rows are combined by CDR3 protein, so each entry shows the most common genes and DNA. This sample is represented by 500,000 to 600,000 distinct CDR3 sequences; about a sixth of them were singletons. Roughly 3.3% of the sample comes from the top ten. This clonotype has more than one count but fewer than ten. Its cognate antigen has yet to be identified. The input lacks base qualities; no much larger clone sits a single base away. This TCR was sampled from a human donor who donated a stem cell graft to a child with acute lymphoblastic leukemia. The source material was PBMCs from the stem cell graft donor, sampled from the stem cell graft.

This receptor has the CDR3 CASSPNPNEQYF. The nucleotides read TGTGCCAGCAGCCCCAACCCTAACGAGCAGTACTTC. Recombination joined TRBV5-6 with TRBJ2-7, with the D gene too uncertain to name. The germline V gene gives CDR1 as SGHDT and CDR2 as YYEEEE. The CDR3 starts with the cysteine, ends with the phenylalanine, and has 12 residues. The DNA shown is the 36-base CDR3, in frame from base 1. Trimming takes 4 bases from V and 5 bases from J, and the germline ends sit 10 bases apart.